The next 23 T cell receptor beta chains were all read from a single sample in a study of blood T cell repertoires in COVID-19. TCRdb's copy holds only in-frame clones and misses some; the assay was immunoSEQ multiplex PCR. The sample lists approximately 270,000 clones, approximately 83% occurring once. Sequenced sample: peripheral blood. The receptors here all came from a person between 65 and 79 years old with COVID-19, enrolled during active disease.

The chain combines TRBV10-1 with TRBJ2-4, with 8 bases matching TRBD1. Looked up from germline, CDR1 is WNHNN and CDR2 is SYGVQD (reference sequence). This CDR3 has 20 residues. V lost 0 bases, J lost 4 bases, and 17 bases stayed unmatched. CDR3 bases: TGCGCCAGCAGTGAGTCGATCGCGGCCGACAGGGGACCCCATAAAAACATTCAGTACTTC. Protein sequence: CASSESIAADRGPHKNIQYF.

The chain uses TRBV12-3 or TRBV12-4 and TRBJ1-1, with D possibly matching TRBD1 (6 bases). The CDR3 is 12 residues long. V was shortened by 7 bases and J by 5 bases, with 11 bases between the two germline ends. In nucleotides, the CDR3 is TGTGCCAGCACCCTCAGGGGAACTGAAGCTTTCTTT. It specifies CASTLRGTEAFF.

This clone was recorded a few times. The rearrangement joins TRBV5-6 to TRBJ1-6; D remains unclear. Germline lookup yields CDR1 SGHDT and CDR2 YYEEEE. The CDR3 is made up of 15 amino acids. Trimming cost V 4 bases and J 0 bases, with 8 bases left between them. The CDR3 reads CASSAVSSYNSPLHF. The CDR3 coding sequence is TGTGCCAGCAGCGCCGTCAGCTCCTATAATTCACCCCTCCACTTT.

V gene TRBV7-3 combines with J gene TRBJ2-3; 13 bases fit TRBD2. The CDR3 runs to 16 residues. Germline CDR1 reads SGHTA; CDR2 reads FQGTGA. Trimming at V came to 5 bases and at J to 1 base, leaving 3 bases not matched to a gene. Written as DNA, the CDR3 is TGTGCCAGCAGCGTCACTAGCGGGGGGGGCACAGATACGCAGTATTTT. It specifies CASSVTSGGGTDTQYF.

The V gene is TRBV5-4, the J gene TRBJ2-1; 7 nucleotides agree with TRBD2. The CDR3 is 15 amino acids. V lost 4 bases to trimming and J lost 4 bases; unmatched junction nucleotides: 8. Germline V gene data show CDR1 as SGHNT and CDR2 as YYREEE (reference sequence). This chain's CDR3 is CASSPGLVGYNEQFF. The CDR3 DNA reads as TGTGCCAGCAGCCCTGGACTAGTGGGTTACAATGAGCAGTTCTTC.

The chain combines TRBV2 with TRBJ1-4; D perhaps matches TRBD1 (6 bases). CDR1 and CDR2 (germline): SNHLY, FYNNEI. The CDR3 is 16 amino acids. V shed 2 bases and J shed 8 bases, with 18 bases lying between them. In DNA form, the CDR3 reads TGTGCCAGCAGTGAACGCCGCACAGGGACGCGGGAAAAACTGTTTTTT. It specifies CASSERRTGTREKLFF. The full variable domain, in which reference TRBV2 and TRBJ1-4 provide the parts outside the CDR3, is EPEVTQTPSHQVTQMGQEVILRCVPISNHLYFYWYRQILGQKVEFLVSFYNNEISEKSEIFDDQFSVERPDGSNFTLKIRSTKLEDSAMYFCASSERRTGTREKLFFGSGTQLSVL.

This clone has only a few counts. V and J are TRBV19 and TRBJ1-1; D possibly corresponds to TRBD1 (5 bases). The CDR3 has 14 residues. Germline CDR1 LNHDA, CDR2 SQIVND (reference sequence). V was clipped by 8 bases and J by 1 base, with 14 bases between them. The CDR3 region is CASLPGGSNTEAFF. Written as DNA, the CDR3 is TGTGCCAGTCTTCCGGGGGGATCGAACACTGAAGCTTTCTTT.

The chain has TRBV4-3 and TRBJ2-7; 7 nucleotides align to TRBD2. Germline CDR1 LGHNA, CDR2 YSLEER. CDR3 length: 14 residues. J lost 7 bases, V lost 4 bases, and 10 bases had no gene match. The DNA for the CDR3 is TGCGCCAGCAGCCCGAGCGGGAAAAGTGGGGAGCAGTACTTC. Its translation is CASSPSGKSGEQYF.

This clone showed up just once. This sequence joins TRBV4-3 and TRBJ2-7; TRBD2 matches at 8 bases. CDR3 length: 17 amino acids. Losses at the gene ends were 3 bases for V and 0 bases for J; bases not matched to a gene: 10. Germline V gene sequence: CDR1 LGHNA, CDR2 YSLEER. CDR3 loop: CASSQTGGGSFSYEQYF. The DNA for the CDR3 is TGCGCCAGCAGCCAGACCGGGGGGGGCTCCTTCTCCTACGAGCAGTACTTC.

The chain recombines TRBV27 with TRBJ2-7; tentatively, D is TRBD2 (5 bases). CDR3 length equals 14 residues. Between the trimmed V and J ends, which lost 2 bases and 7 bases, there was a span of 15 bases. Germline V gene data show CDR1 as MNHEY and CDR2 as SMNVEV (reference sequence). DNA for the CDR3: TGTGCCAGCAGTTTAAGTCCAGGCCCGGGAGAGCAGTACTTC. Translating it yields CASSLSPGPGEQYF.

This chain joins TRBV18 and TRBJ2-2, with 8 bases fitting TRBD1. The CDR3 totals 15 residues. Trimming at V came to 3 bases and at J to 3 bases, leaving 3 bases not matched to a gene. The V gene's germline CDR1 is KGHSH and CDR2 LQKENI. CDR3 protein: CASSPSGQDTGELFF. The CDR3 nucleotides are TGTGCCAGCTCACCCTCGGGACAGGACACCGGGGAGCTGTTTTTT.

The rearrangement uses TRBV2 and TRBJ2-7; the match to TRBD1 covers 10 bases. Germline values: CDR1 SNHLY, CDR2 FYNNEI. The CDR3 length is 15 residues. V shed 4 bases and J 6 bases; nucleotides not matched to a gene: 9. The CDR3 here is CASSGAGTGVGEQYF. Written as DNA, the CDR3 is TGTGCCAGCAGTGGAGCCGGGACAGGGGTGGGCGAGCAGTACTTC.

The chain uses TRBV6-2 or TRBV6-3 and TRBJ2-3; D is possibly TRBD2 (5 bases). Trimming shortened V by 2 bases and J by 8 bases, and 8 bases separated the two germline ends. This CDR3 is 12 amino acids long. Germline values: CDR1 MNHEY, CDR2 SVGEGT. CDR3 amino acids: CASSYGRGTQYF. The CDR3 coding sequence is TGTGCCAGCAGTTACGGGAGAGGTACGCAGTATTTT.

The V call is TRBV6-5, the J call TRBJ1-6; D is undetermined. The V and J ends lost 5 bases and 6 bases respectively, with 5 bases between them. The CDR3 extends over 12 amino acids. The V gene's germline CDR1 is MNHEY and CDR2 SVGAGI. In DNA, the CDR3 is TGTGCCAGCAGTAACAGTAATTCACCCCTCCACTTT. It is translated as CASSNSNSPLHF.

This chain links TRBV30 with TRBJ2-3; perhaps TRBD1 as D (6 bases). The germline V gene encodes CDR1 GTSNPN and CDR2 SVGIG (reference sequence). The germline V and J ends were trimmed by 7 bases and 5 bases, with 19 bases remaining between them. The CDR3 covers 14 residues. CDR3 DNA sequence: TGTGCCTTCCAAGGGGGAATTAGGGAAGATACGCAGTATTTT. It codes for CAFQGGIREDTQYF.

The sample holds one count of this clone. The CDR3 nucleotides read TGTGCCAGCAGTGAGACTATCTATGGCTACACCTTC. Translated, it gives CASSETIYGYTF. The chain combines TRBV2 with TRBJ1-2; no clear D. This CDR3 region has 12 residues. V dropped 3 bases and J dropped 4 bases, with 6 bases sitting between them. Germline CDR1 SNHLY, CDR2 FYNNEI. The whole variable domain, remainder taken from reference TRBV2 and TRBJ1-2, is EPEVTQTPSHQVTQMGQEVILRCVPISNHLYFYWYRQILGQKVEFLVSFYNNEISEKSEIFDDQFSVERPDGSNFTLKIRSTKLEDSAMYFCASSETIYGYTFGSGTRLTVV.

The CDR3 sequence: CATELAGTSYEQYF. CDR3 sequence (DNA): TGTGCCACAGAACTAGCGGGAACTTCCTACGAGCAGTACTTC. The chain couples TRBV28 to TRBJ2-7, with 10 bases aligning to TRBD2. The CDR3 spans 14 residues. CDR1 and CDR2 from the germline V gene are MDHEN and SYDVKM. V was pared by 10 bases and J by 1 base, with 7 bases of the junction left unmatched.

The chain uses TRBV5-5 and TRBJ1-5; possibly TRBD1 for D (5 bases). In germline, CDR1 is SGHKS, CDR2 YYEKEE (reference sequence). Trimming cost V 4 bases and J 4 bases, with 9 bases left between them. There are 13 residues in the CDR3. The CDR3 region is CASSIQENQPQHF. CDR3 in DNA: TGTGCCAGCAGCATACAGGAAAATCAGCCCCAGCATTTT.

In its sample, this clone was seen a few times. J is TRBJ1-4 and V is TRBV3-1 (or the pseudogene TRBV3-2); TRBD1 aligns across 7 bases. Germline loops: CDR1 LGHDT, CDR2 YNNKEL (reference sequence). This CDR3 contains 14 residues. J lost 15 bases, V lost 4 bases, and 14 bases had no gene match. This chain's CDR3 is CASSPPFSTGQMFF. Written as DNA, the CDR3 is TGTGCCAGCAGCCCCCCCTTCTCGACAGGGCAAATGTTTTTT.

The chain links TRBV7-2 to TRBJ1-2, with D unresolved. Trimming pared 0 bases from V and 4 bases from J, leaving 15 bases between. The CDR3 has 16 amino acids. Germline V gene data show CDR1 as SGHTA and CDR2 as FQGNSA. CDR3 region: CASSLAATTTGYGYTF. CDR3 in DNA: TGTGCCAGCAGCTTAGCGGCCACTACTACGGGCTATGGCTACACCTTC. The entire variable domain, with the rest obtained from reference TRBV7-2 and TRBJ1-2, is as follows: GAGVSQSPSNKVTEKGKDVELRCDPISGHTALYWYRQSLGQGLEFLIYFQGNSAPDKSGLPSDRFSAERTGGSVSTLTIQRTQQEDSAVYLCASSLAATTTGYGYTFGSGTRLTVV.

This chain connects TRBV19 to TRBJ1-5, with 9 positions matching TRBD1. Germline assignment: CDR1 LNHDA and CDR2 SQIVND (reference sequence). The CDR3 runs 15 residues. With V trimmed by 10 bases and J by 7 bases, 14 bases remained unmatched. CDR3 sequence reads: CATTGTGIAGQPQHF. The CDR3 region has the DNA TGTGCCACAACCGGGACAGGGATAGCGGGCCAGCCCCAGCATTTT. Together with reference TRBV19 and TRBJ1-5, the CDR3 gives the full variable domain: DGGITQSPKYLFRKEGQNVTLSCEQNLNHDAMYWYRQDPGQGLRLIYYSQIVNDFQKGDIAEGYSVSREKKESFPLTVTSAQKNPTAFYLCATTGTGIAGQPQHFGDGTRLSIL.

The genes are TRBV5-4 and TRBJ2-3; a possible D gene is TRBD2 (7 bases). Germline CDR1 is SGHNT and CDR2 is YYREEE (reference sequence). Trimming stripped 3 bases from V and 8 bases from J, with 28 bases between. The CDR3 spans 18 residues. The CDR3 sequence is CASSSGGGAVSHQLTQYF. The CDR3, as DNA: TGTGCCAGCAGCTCCGGCGGGGGCGCGGTTAGCCATCAACTTACGCAGTATTTT.

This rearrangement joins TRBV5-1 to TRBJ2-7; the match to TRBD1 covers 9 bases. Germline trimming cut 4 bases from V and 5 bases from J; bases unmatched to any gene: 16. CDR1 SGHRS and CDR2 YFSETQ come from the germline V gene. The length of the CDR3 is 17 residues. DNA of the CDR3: TGCGCCAGCAGCAAAATACAGGGGGCGCTTGGCTCAAACGAGCAGTACTTC. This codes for CASSKIQGALGSNEQYF.